The 22 T cell receptor beta chains in this list originate from one sample, sequenced in a study of shared clonotypes between healthy human individuals (dated by TCRdb to between 2020 and 2021). Library method: the immunoSEQ multiplex PCR assay. TCRdb limited this immuneACCESS table to in-frame rearrangements with V and J called. A share of clones is missing; checked studies link under half to unresolved V genes, and the rest is unexplained. The sample profile shows a few million clones; 93% of them were found once. The biggest ten clones account for more than 1.5% of the sample. CD8 naive samples were obtained by positive selection for CCR7 among CD45RO-negative cells, yielding a CD45RA+CCR7+ population from which TemRA cells were excluded. The material sequenced was naive CD8+ T cells from PBMCs. This specimen's cell subset or site label, per the study, means: CD45RA+CCR7+. Receptors originate from a man aged 18-30 years in good health. Some clones in this sample may be carry-over from other donors' samples.

As for this clone: The same CDR3 also results from other DNA sequences found in this sample. V and J are TRBV5-1 and TRBJ1-2, with D hard to call. Germline V gene sequence: CDR1 SGHRS, CDR2 YFSETQ. The CDR3 sequence is 13 residues long. Deletions cut 4 bases from V and 2 bases from J, with 9 bases between. In DNA form, the CDR3 reads TGCGCCAGCAGCCCGACTGAGAACTATGGCTACACCTTC. As protein: CASSPTENYGYTF.

The gene calls are TRBV25-1 and TRBJ2-3; D gene unclear. Trimming cost V 2 bases and J 3 bases, with 0 bases left between them. Germline loops: CDR1 MGHDK, CDR2 SYGVNS. The length of the CDR3 is 11 residues. The CDR3 loop is CASSETDTQYF. In DNA form, the CDR3 reads TGTGCCAGCAGTGAAACAGATACGCAGTATTTT.

V is TRBV11-2 and J is TRBJ2-1; tentative D call: TRBD1 (5 bases). Germline-derived CDR1 and CDR2 are SGHAT and FQNNGV. This CDR3 has 15 residues. Trimming pared 1 base from V and 3 bases from J, leaving 10 bases between. The CDR3 sequence: CASSLVRGVYNEQFF. As DNA, the CDR3 is TGTGCCAGCAGCTTAGTAAGGGGCGTCTACAATGAGCAGTTCTTC.

The genes are TRBV11-2 and TRBJ2-6; the D gene is possibly TRBD1 (6 bases). The length of the CDR3 is 16 residues. CDR1 is SGHAT, CDR2 FQNNGV, per germline. V lost 2 bases to trimming and J lost 2 bases, with 10 bases between them. CDR3 DNA: TGTGCCAGCAGCTTAAGGGCAGGGGCTGGGGCCAACGTCCTGACTTTC. This encodes CASSLRAGAGANVLTF.

This clone was recorded only once. Here the CDR3 DNA reads TGTGCCTGGAGCGCCGGACAGGGCTATGGCTACACCTTC. Its translation is CAWSAGQGYGYTF. The chain carries TRBV30 and TRBJ1-2, with 8 bases matching TRBD1. The V segment lost 3 bases and the J segment 4 bases; nucleotides outside the gene matches: 4. Germline loops: CDR1 GTSNPN, CDR2 SVGIG (reference sequence). The CDR3 loop spans 13 amino acids.

V gene TRBV27 combines with J gene TRBJ2-3, with unresolved D. Per the germline V gene, CDR1 is MNHEY and CDR2 is SMNVEV (reference sequence). Trimming left V 2 bases short and J 7 bases short, with 7 bases between. This CDR3 region has 12 residues. The CDR3: CASSLPSHTQYF. The CDR3 DNA is TGTGCCAGCAGTTTACCCTCCCATACGCAGTATTTT.

This rearrangement joins TRBV5-6 to TRBJ1-3; no clear D. Between the trimmed V and J ends, which lost 4 bases and 0 bases, there was a span of 11 bases. The CDR3 totals 15 residues. Looked up from germline, CDR1 is SGHDT and CDR2 is YYEEEE. CDR3 sequence reads: CASSPWTISGNTIYF. The CDR3 DNA sequence: TGTGCCAGCAGCCCATGGACGATCTCTGGAAACACCATATATTTT.

This clone was seen once. The chain links TRBV9 to TRBJ2-5; D possibly corresponds to TRBD2 (6 bases). Trimming removed 3 bases at V and 2 bases at J, with 14 bases between. Germline V CDR1 and CDR2: SGDLS, YYNGEE. The CDR3 runs 15 residues. For the CDR3, the DNA is TGTGCCAGCAGCGGATACTCTAGCGCACAAGAGACCCAGTACTTC. Protein: CASSGYSSAQETQYF. Combining the CDR3 with reference TRBV9 and TRBJ2-5 gives the whole variable domain DSGVTQTPKHLITATGQRVTLRCSPRSGDLSVYWYQQSLDQGLQFLIQYYNGEERAKGNILERFSAQQFPDLHSELNLSSLELGDSALYFCASSGYSSAQETQYFGPGTRLLVL.

The table lists this clone with a count of one. The chain employs TRBV6-5 and TRBJ2-7; D possibly corresponds to TRBD1 (5 bases). V lost 6 bases and J 2 bases, leaving 11 bases between the germline ends. CDR1 MNHEY and CDR2 SVGAGI come from the germline V gene. The CDR3 spans 13 residues. In DNA form, the CDR3 reads TGTGCCAGCAGCTTTGGGGCCACCTACGAGCAGTACTTC. Translated: CASSFGATYEQYF.

V is TRBV9 and J is TRBJ2-7, with D maybe TRBD2 (6 bases). Germline V lookup: CDR1 SGDLS, CDR2 YYNGEE. Trimming removed 0 bases at V and 2 bases at J, with 12 bases between. This CDR3 is built from 15 residues. This chain's CDR3 is CASSVAGTDTYEQYF. Written as DNA, the CDR3 is TGTGCCAGCAGCGTAGCCGGGACTGATACCTACGAGCAGTACTTC. The full variable domain, with the rest looked up from reference TRBV9 and TRBJ2-7, is DSGVTQTPKHLITATGQRVTLRCSPRSGDLSVYWYQQSLDQGLQFLIQYYNGEERAKGNILERFSAQQFPDLHSELNLSSLELGDSALYFCASSVAGTDTYEQYFGPGTRLTVT.

The CDR3 sequence is CASRGPGTGRGYTF. CDR3 nucleotides: TGTGCCAGTAGGGGACCCGGGACAGGTAGAGGCTACACCTTC. The chain uses TRBV19 and TRBJ1-2, with 8 nucleotides matching TRBD1. Trimming cost V 6 bases and J 8 bases; bases outside gene matches: 11. Germline CDR1 is LNHDA and CDR2 is SQIVND (reference sequence). The CDR3 extends over 14 amino acids.

This clone is a singleton in its sample. The rearrangement links TRBV28 to TRBJ2-3; D is ambiguous. The CDR3 runs 13 residues. V dropped 3 bases and J dropped 6 bases, with 10 bases sitting between them. Germline CDR1 and CDR2: MDHEN and SYDVKM. CDR3 protein: CASSFRVGDTQYF. CDR3 sequence (DNA): TGTGCCAGCAGTTTCCGGGTGGGGGATACGCAGTATTTT. The full variable domain, its missing parts supplied by reference TRBV28 and TRBJ2-3, is DVKVTQSSRYLVKRTGEKVFLECVQDMDHENMFWYRQDPGLGLRLIYFSYDVKMKEKGDIPEGYSVSREKKERFSLILESASTNQTSMYLCASSFRVGDTQYFGPGTRLTVL.

A note on this clone: Other DNA sequences in this specimen translate into the identical CDR3. The CDR3 DNA follows: TGTGCCAGCAGCTTAGGCCCGGGGGGATACGAGCAGTACTTC. This sequence encodes CASSLGPGGYEQYF. The chain carries TRBV7-9 and TRBJ2-7; TRBD2 aligns across 7 bases. After removal of 1 base from V and 4 bases from J, the junction contained 4 bases not matched to a gene. The germline CDR1 and CDR2 sequences are SEHNR and FQNEAQ (reference sequence). The CDR3 sequence is 14 residues long.

Points on this clone: Different DNA sequences within this sample yield the same CDR3. This chain links TRBV7-9 with TRBJ2-7, with a tentative D call TRBD2 (6 bases). The V end was cut by 3 bases, the J end by 3 bases, with 9 bases between. Germline V gene sequence: CDR1 SEHNR, CDR2 FQNEAQ (reference sequence). The CDR3 runs 13 residues. CDR3 in amino acids: CASSFGGSYEQYF. The CDR3 DNA reads TGTGCCAGCAGCTTTGGGGGGAGCTACGAGCAGTACTTC.

This rearrangement joins TRBV28 to TRBJ1-4; 7 bases align to TRBD1. This CDR3 is built from 16 residues. Germline lookup yields CDR1 MDHEN and CDR2 SYDVKM. V was pared by 5 bases and J by 0 bases, with 6 bases of the junction left unmatched. CDR3 DNA: TGTGCCAGCAGTCGTACAGGGGAGGCAACTAATGAAAAACTGTTTTTT. This sequence encodes CASSRTGEATNEKLFF.

This rearrangement joins TRBV30 to TRBJ2-3; 7 positions match TRBD2. Losses at the gene ends were 1 base for V and 7 bases for J; bases not matched to a gene: 8. The CDR3 consists of 14 residues. CDR1 and CDR2 from the germline V gene are GTSNPN and SVGIG (reference sequence). Here the CDR3 DNA reads TGTGCCTGGAGTGACTCTAGCGGCTATAATACGCAGTATTTT. It encodes CAWSDSSGYNTQYF.

V is TRBV9 and J is TRBJ2-3; 9 positions agree with TRBD2. V dropped 1 base and J dropped 3; count of bases not matched to a gene: 6. The CDR3 contains 16 residues. Per the germline V gene, CDR1 is SGDLS and CDR2 is YYNGEE. The CDR3 protein is CASSVSGLAGTDTQYF. The CDR3 DNA follows: TGTGCCAGCAGCGTAAGCGGGCTAGCGGGGACAGATACGCAGTATTTT.

This chain connects TRBV15 to TRBJ2-7; D perhaps matches TRBD1 (6 bases). Germline V lookup: CDR1 LNHNV, CDR2 YYDKDF (reference sequence). The CDR3 loop spans 17 amino acids. The ends were cut back, 3 bases at V and 0 bases at J, with 18 bases in the middle. Written as DNA, the CDR3 is TGTGCCACCAGCAGGAGGGTTGGGGGACATAGCTCCTACGAGCAGTACTTC. Its protein is CATSRRVGGHSSYEQYF. The whole variable domain, remainder taken from reference TRBV15 and TRBJ2-7, is DAMVIQNPRYQVTQFGKPVTLSCSQTLNHNVMYWYQQKSSQAPKLLFHYYDKDFNNEADTPDNFQSRRPNTSFCFLDIRSPGLGDTAMYLCATSRRVGGHSSYEQYFGPGTRLTVT.

The chain employs TRBV28 and TRBJ2-1, with no clear D. Trimming cost V 2 bases and J 1 base, with 9 bases left between them. The CDR3 has 15 amino acids. Germline CDR1 is MDHEN and CDR2 is SYDVKM. The CDR3 DNA reads TGTGCCAGCAGTTTAATGCGGACGTCCTACAATGAGCAGTTCTTC. Protein sequence: CASSLMRTSYNEQFF. The entire variable domain, with the rest obtained from reference TRBV28 and TRBJ2-1, is as follows: DVKVTQSSRYLVKRTGEKVFLECVQDMDHENMFWYRQDPGLGLRLIYFSYDVKMKEKGDIPEGYSVSREKKERFSLILESASTNQTSMYLCASSLMRTSYNEQFFGPGTRLTVL.

In regard to this clone: The sample contains more than one DNA sequence encoding this CDR3. This chain links TRBV25-1 with TRBJ2-5, with D unclear. The CDR3 is 11 residues long. V was clipped by 3 bases and J by 4 bases, with 3 bases between them. Per the germline V gene, CDR1 is MGHDK and CDR2 is SYGVNS. The CDR3, as DNA: TGTGCCAGCAGTGAGGGAGAGACCCAGTACTTC. As protein: CASSEGETQYF.

V and J are TRBV7-3 and TRBJ1-2, with D possibly being TRBD1 (6 bases). Trimming took off 5 bases at V and 8 bases at J, with 21 bases between the two ends. The CDR3 sequence is 15 residues long. Germline CDR1 SGHTA, CDR2 FQGTGA. The CDR3 DNA reads TGTGCCAGCAGCGGAGGCCCCGAGGGGGTATACGGCTACACCTTC. Its protein product is CASSGGPEGVYGYTF.

The chain employs TRBV7-3 and TRBJ2-7, with D perhaps TRBD1 or TRBD2 (5 bases each). This CDR3 region has 13 residues. V dropped 5 bases and J dropped 3 bases, with 11 bases sitting between them. Germline V gene lookup returns CDR1 SGHTA and CDR2 FQGTGA. As DNA, the CDR3 is TGTGCCAGCAGCCCCCGGGACGGCTACGAGCAGTACTTC. Translating it yields CASSPRDGYEQYF.